This TCR beta chain is from a study of blood T cells in healthy people across ages. A second about 7 to 11 cycle PCR used barcoded and J-beta primers. TCRdb called the 5' RACE reads again in MiXCR, with one record for every CDR3 protein. Here the sample spans roughly 900,000 distinct CDR3 sequences, under 30% being singletons. General observations from the study: Diversity of TCR beta per million T cells declined in a roughly linear way with age.

Worth noting for this clonotype: As yet, its antigen is unknown.

Germline loops: CDR1 MNHEY, CDR2 SVGAGI. This CDR3 region has 15 residues. Trimming took 0 bases from V and 8 from J, leaving 11 bases between them. The chain carries TRBV6-5 and TRBJ1-6, with no clear D. The source is a woman of 80 years or more in good health. The sample taken for sequencing was blood. CDR3 region: CASSYSNGVDSPLHF. The CDR3 nucleotides read TGTGCCAGCAGTTACTCGAACGGGGTAGATTCACCCCTCCACTTT.